The 13 T cell receptor beta chains below all came from one sample that was sequenced in a study of monozygotic twins with inflammatory bowel disease. TCRdb reprocessed the 5' RACE reads; each CDR3 protein has one entry and no DNA is given. Its clone listing holds approximately 330,000 distinct CDR3 sequences. The specimen was blood. The receptors shown here come from a human donor with ulcerative colitis or Crohn's disease, or a healthy co-twin of an affected twin (not recorded which).

The chain joins TRBV11-2 to TRBJ2-1; the D call of TRBD1 rests on TCRdb alone, since no DNA is present to check it. CDR3 length: 15 amino acids. From germline, CDR1 is SGHAT and CDR2 FQNNGV. The CDR3 here is CASNPTGILTDEQFF.

CDR3 protein: CASSIGAVRGIDEQYF. The rearrangement links TRBV19 to TRBJ2-7; no DNA is available, so the TRBD1 call from TCRdb remains unchecked. Germline V lookup: CDR1 LNHDA, CDR2 SQIVND (reference sequence). This CDR3 has 16 residues.

The chain is built from TRBV21-1 and TRBJ2-5. TRBV21-1 is a recognized pseudogene. The CDR3 runs 13 residues. This CDR3 is CASGWCHQETQYF.

V is TRBV18 and J is TRBJ1-3; with no DNA, the TCRdb D assignment of TRBD1 cannot be verified. The CDR3 has 18 amino acids. Germline V CDR1 and CDR2: KGHSH, LQKENI. CDR3 region: CASSPYNRDSLSGNTIYF.

The V and J genes are TRBV28 and TRBJ1-6; TCRdb reports TRBD1, a call that lacks DNA to check it against. This CDR3 comprises 18 residues. The germline V gene has CDR1 MDHEN and CDR2 SYDVKM. CDR3 residues: CASRLPGQGFSYNSPLHF.

The gene calls are TRBV29-1 and TRBJ2-6; as DNA is missing, the TRBD1 call by TCRdb cannot be tested. There are 16 residues in the CDR3. In germline, CDR1 is SQVTM, CDR2 ANQGSEA. CDR3 amino acids: CSGLDRGSSGANVLTF.

The V and J genes are TRBV27 and TRBJ2-7. CDR1 MNHEY and CDR2 SMNVEV come from the germline V gene (reference sequence). This CDR3 comprises 13 residues. The CDR3 loop reads CASSLMPSYEQYF.

The chain's CDR3 is CASSLAGSRGYTF. This rearrangement joins TRBV7-2 to TRBJ1-2. The CDR3 loop spans 13 amino acids. Germline values: CDR1 SGHTA, CDR2 FQGNSA. Variable domain in full (rest from reference TRBV7-2 and TRBJ1-2): GAGVSQSPSNKVTEKGKDVELRCDPISGHTALYWYRQSLGQGLEFLIYFQGNSAPDKSGLPSDRFSAERTGGSVSTLTIQRTQQEDSAVYLCASSLAGSRGYTFGSGTRLTVV.

This sequence joins TRBV5-1 and TRBJ1-1. There are 11 residues in the CDR3. Germline V lookup: CDR1 SGHRS, CDR2 YFSETQ. This chain's CDR3 is CASSWGTEAFF.

The chain joins TRBV7-2 to TRBJ2-1; TCRdb's D call of TRBD1 is untestable without DNA. Germline CDR1 SGHTA, CDR2 FQGNSA. The CDR3 consists of 13 residues. The CDR3 sequence is CASSLVSDREQFF.

The chain combines TRBV20-1 with TRBJ2-5. CDR3 size: 15 residues. Germline V gene sequence: CDR1 DFQATT, CDR2 SNEGSKA (reference sequence). The CDR3 sequence is CSASGVGWYQETQYF.

V usage is TRBV29-1 and J usage is TRBJ2-3; TCRdb indicates TRBD1, and absent DNA this call remains unverified. This CDR3 is 15 amino acids long. The V gene's germline CDR1 is SQVTM and CDR2 ANQGSEA. This CDR3 reads CSVIQGSPSTDTQYF.

This sequence joins TRBV7-2 and TRBJ2-3; TCRdb's D call of TRBD1 is untestable without DNA. CDR3 length equals 17 residues. Germline lookup yields CDR1 SGHTA and CDR2 FQGNSA. CDR3 in amino acids: CAGSFRPGLVPTDTQYF. Variable domain in full (rest from reference TRBV7-2 and TRBJ2-3): GAGVSQSPSNKVTEKGKDVELRCDPISGHTALYWYRQSLGQGLEFLIYFQGNSAPDKSGLPSDRFSAERTGGSVSTLTIQRTQQEDSAVYLCAGSFRPGLVPTDTQYFGPGTRLTVL.